This TCR beta chain was obtained from a study of T cell responses to AZD1222 COVID-19 vaccine. Germline values: CDR1 SGHRS, CDR2 YFSETQ. V shed 4 bases and J 6 bases; nucleotides not matched to a gene: 6. The CDR3 consists of 13 residues. Overall study results and limits: The sample set comprised mostly white British donors with more females, and clonal diversity was possibly underestimated. Of spike-specific TCRs, nearly half reportedly target regions left unmutated in variants. Only 5 or 6 people who got AZD1222 tested seropositive at baseline.

Only in-frame clones appear in the TCRdb table, and some are missing; sequencing was by immunoSEQ multiplex PCR. This repertoire shows 90,000 to 95,000 clones, 70% to 90% found once; its top ten account for roughly 10%. With regard to this clone: What it binds is unknown.

This specimen consisted of peripheral blood, obtained on day 0 of AZD1222 vaccination. This receptor was obtained from an adult in good health. The rearrangement uses TRBV5-1 and TRBJ2-7, with TRBD1 matching 8 bases. The CDR3 reads CASSLSGQGEQYF. CDR3 DNA: TGCGCCAGCAGCCTGTCCGGACAGGGCGAGCAGTACTTC.